These 3 T cell receptor beta chains were all obtained from the same sample, sequenced in a study of CD8 T cells in ankylosing spondylitis. TCRdb re-analysed the 5' RACE reads in MiXCR, keeping a single row per CDR3 protein. The sample lists 30,000 to 45,000 distinct CDR3 sequences, 2.5% to 3.5% occurring once. The sequenced sample was blood, either unsorted or a sorted T cell fraction (not recorded which). Source of these receptors: a male donor with ankylosing spondylitis or in good health (not recorded which).

This clonotype was picked up many times. Written as DNA, the CDR3 is TGTGCCAGCAGCGTAGGCGGGAGGGGGTACTCCTACAATGAGCAGTTCTTC. This encodes CASSVGGRGYSYNEQFF. The chain is built from TRBV9 and TRBJ2-1, with 9 bases that match TRBD2. The CDR3 extends over 17 amino acids. The V gene end was trimmed by 0 bases and the J gene end by 0 bases; junction bases not matched to a gene: 4. Looked up from germline, CDR1 is SGDLS and CDR2 is YYNGEE.

This clonotype was seen ten or more times. The chain links TRBV9 to TRBJ2-3, with 8 bases that match TRBD2. CDR1 and CDR2 from the germline V gene are SGDLS and YYNGEE. There are 15 residues in the CDR3. V shed 3 bases and J 4 bases; nucleotides not matched to a gene: 7. The CDR3 coding sequence is TGTGCCAGCAGCGATCGGGGGGGCTGGGCAGATACGCAGTATTTT. It translates to CASSDRGGWADTQYF.

This clonotype was seen at least ten times. This chain uses TRBV23-1 with TRBJ2-7; 9 bases are shared with TRBD2. TRBV23-1 is given ORF status, its function remaining uncertain. J gave up 0 bases and V 9 bases, and 0 bases lay outside the gene matches. This CDR3 contains 12 residues. The CDR3 DNA reads TGCGCCAGGGGACTAGCCTCCTACGAGCAGTACGTC. Amino acids: CARGLASYEQYV.